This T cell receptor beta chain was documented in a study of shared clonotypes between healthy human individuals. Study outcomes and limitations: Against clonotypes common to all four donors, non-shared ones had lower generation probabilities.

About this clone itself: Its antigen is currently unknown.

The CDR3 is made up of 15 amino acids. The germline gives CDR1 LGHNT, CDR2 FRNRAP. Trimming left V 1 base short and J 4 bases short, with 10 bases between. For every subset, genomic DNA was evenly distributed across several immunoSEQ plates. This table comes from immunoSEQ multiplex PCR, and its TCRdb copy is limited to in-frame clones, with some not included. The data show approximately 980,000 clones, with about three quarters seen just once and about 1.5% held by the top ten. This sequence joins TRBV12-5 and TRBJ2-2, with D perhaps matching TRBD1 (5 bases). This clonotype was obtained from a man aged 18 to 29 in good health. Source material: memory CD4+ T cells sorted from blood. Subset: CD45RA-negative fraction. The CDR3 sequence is CASGLDTTVTGELFF. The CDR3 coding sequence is TGTGCTAGTGGTTTGGACACGACAGTCACCGGGGAGCTGTTTTTT.